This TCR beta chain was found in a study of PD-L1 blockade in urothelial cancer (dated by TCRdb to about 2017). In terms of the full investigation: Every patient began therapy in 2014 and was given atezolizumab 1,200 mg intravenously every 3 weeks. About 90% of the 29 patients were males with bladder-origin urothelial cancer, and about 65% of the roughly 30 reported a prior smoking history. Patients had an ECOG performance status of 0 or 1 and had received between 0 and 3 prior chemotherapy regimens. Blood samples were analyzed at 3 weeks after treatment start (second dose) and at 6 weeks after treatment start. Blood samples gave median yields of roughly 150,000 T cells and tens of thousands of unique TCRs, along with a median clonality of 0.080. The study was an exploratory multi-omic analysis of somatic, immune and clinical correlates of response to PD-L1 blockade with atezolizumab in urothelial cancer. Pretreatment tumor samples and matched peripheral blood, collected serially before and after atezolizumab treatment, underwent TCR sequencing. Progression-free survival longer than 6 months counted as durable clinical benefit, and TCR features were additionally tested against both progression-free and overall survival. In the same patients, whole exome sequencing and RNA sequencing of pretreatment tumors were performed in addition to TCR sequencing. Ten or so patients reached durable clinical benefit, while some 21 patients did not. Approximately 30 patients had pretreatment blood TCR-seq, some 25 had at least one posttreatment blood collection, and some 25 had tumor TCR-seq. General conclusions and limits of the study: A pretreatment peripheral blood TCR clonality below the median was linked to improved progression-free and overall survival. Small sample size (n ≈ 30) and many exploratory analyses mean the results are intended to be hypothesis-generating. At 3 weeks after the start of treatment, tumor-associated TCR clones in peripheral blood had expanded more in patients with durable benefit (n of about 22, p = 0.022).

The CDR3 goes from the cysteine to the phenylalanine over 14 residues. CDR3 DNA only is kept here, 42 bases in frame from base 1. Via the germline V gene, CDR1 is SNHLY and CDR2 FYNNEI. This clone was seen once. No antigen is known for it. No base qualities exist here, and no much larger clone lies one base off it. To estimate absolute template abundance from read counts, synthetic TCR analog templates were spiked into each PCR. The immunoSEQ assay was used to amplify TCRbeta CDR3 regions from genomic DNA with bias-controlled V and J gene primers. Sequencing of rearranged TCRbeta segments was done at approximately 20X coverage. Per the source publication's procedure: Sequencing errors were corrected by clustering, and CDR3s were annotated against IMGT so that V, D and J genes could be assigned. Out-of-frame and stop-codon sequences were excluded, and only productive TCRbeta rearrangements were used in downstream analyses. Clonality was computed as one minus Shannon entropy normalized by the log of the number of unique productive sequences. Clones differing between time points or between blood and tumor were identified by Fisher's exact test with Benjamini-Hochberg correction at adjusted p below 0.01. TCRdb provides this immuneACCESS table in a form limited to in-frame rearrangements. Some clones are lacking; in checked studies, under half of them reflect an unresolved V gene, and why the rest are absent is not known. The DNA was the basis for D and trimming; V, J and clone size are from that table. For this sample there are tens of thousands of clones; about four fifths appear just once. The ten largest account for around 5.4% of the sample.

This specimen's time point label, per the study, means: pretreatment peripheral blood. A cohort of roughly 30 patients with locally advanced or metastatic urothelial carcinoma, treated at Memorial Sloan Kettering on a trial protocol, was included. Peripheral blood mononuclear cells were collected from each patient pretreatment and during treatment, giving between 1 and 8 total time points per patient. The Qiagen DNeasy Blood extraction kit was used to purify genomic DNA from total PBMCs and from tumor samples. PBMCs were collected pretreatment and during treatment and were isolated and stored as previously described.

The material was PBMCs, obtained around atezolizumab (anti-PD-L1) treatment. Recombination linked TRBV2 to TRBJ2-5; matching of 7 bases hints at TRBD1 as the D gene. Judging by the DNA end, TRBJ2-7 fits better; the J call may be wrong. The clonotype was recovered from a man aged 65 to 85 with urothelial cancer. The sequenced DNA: TGTGCCAGCAGTTCAGGGGGGAACTCCTACGAGCAGTACTTC. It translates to CASSSGGNSYEQYF.